The T cell receptor beta chain under discussion was sequenced for a study of blood T cell repertoires in COVID-19. Authors' data handling: Estimated nucleated cell counts came from reference gene primer amplification. Profiled with immunoSEQ multiplex PCR; TCRdb holds only in-frame clones, not every one. V and J calls and clone size follow that table, whereas D and trimming were derived from the DNA. The sample lists about 440,000 clones; 90% were seen once. The CDR3 has 15 residues. V was clipped by 3 bases and J by 2 bases, with 11 bases between them. Germline lookup yields CDR1 MRHNA and CDR2 SNTAGT.

The TCR originated in a man aged 18 to 30 who had recovered from COVID-19. The chain couples TRBV6-4 to TRBJ1-5; D unresolved. Sequencing was carried out using PBMCs or T cells enriched from blood (not recorded which). CDR3 bases: TGTGCCAGCAGTGAATCGGGGAACGGCAATCAGCCCCAGCATTTT. This translates into CASSESGNGNQPQHF.